A selection of T cell receptor beta chains follows, all from one sample in a study of cytomegalovirus exposure and HLA in healthy donors. The repertoire was sequenced with immunoSEQ multiplex PCR; TCRdb's copy has only in-frame clones and lacks some. The repertoire has over 140,000 clones, about 80% of them found once; the top ten carry roughly 1.4%. Sample: PBMCs. The receptors come from a man aged 25 to 40 in good health and CMV-seropositive. The CDR3 runs from the conserved cysteine through the conserved F or W. A D gene is named only where the DNA matches it firmly. Clone size is given for some rows only: seen once, a few or many times, or a class if the clone is expanded.

TRBD1	TRBV7-6	TRBJ2-7	.	CASSSRPGQGGDEQYF	TGTGCCAGCAGCTCGAGACCGGGACAGGGTGGCGACGAGCAGTACTTC
TRBD1	TRBV10-2	TRBJ2-5	.	CASRSGGSQETQYF	TGCGCCAGCAGATCAGGGGGCTCCCAAGAGACCCAGTACTTC
.	TRBV2	TRBJ2-6	.	CASSAGTGANVLTF	TGTGCCAGCAGCGCAGGGACTGGGGCCAACGTCCTGACTTTC
.	TRBV18	TRBJ1-1	.	CASSPLITVGGNTEAFF	TGTGCCAGCTCACCACTTATAACGGTCGGTGGGAACACTGAAGCTTTCTTT
TRBD2	TRBV30	TRBJ2-2	.	CAVGNSGHTGELFF	TGTGCGGTGGGAAATAGCGGGCACACCGGGGAGCTGTTTTTT
.	TRBV7-9	TRBJ2-1	.	CASSLVTDSYNEQFF	TGTGCCAGCAGCTTAGTGACAGATTCCTACAATGAGCAGTTCTTC
.	TRBV10-2	TRBJ2-7	once	CASSESWGPYEQYF	TGCGCCAGCAGTGAGTCGTGGGGGCCCTACGAGCAGTACTTC
TRBD1	TRBV4-1	TRBJ1-2	few	CASSQEDRVSGYTF	TGCGCCAGCAGCCAAGAGGACAGGGTGTCTGGCTACACCTTC
TRBD1	TRBV12-5	TRBJ2-2	.	CASGRDSSNTGELFF	TGTGCTAGTGGCCGGGACAGTTCGAACACCGGGGAGCTGTTTTTT
TRBD1	TRBV6-5	TRBJ1-4	.	CASSRSGQGYEKLFF	TGTGCCAGCAGCCGCTCTGGACAGGGGTATGAAAAACTGTTTTTT
TRBD1	TRBV28	TRBJ1-1	.	CASSHTGGYLNTEAFF	TGTGCCAGCAGTCACACAGGGGGCTATTTGAACACTGAAGCTTTCTTT
TRBD1	TRBV19	TRBJ1-5	.	CASSIREGTGGQPQHF	TGTGCCAGTAGTATCCGAGAGGGGACAGGCGGTCAGCCCCAGCATTTT
TRBD1	TRBV7-6	TRBJ1-1	few	CASSPWTGNTEAFF	TGTGCCAGCAGCCCATGGACAGGTAACACTGAAGCTTTCTTT
.	TRBV6-1	TRBJ2-7	few	CASSEASGSSYEQYF	TGTGCCAGCAGTGAAGCTAGCGGTTCCTCCTACGAGCAGTACTTC
TRBD1	TRBV11-1	TRBJ2-1	.	CASSLYPGQVYYNEQFF	TGTGCCAGCAGCTTATACCCTGGACAGGTCTACTACAATGAGCAGTTCTTC